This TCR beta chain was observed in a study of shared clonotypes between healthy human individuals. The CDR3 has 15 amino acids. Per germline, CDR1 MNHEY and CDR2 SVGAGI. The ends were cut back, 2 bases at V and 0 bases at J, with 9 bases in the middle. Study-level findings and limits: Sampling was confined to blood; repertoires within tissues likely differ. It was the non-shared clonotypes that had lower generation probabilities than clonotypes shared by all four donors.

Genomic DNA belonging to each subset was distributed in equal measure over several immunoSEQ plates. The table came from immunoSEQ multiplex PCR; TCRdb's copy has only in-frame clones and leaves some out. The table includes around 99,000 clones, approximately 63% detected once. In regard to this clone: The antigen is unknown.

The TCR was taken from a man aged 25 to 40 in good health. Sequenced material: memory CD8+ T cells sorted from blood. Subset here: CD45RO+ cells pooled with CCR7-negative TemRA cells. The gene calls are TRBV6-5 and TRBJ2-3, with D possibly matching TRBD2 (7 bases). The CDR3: CASSYRGGSTDTQYF. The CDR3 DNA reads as TGTGCCAGCAGTTACAGGGGGGGGAGCACAGATACGCAGTATTTT.